This section outlines one TCR beta chain sequence together with its context. These data come from a study of shared clonotypes between healthy human individuals. Trimming took off 4 bases at V and 0 bases at J, with 10 bases between the two ends. From germline, CDR1 is MNHNY and CDR2 SVGAGI (reference sequence). The CDR3 totals 15 residues. Sequencing used immunoSEQ multiplex PCR; TCRdb keeps in-frame clones, though not all of them. The data show approximately 2.3 million clones, with over 85% seen just once and 0.39% held by the top ten. This receptor was taken from a man between 18 and 29 years old in good health. Some clones in this sample may be carry-over from other donors' samples. The rearrangement links TRBV6-6 to TRBJ1-3; D remains unclear. Material: naive CD4+ T cells from PBMCs. The sample's subset: CD45RA+ positively selected. CDR3 in DNA: TGTGCCAGCAGTTCCGTATATAGCTCTGGAAACACCATATATTTT. Protein: CASSSVYSSGNTIYF.